The TCR beta chain described here comes from a study of blood T cell repertoires in COVID-19. At the level of the study: COVID-19 samples collected from the United States, Italy and Spain covered acute and convalescent phases.

Trimming removed 5 bases at V and 5 bases at J, with 9 bases between. The CDR3 runs to 13 residues. Original handling: Estimation of nucleated cell counts was performed using reference gene primer amplification. Only in-frame clones appear in the TCRdb table, and some are missing; sequencing was by immunoSEQ multiplex PCR. The V and J calls and the clone size are those of that table, but D and trimming were determined from the DNA. The sample includes under 300,000 clones, about 84% of them seen just once. The clonotype originates from an elderly man with acute or convalescent COVID-19. Input material: peripheral blood. This chain links TRBV12-3 or TRBV12-4 with TRBJ1-4, with D possibly TRBD1 on 5 matching bases. CDR3 nucleotide sequence: TGTGCCAGCAGTGGGGGGGGGAATGAAAAACTGTTTTTT. This encodes CASSGGGNEKLFF.